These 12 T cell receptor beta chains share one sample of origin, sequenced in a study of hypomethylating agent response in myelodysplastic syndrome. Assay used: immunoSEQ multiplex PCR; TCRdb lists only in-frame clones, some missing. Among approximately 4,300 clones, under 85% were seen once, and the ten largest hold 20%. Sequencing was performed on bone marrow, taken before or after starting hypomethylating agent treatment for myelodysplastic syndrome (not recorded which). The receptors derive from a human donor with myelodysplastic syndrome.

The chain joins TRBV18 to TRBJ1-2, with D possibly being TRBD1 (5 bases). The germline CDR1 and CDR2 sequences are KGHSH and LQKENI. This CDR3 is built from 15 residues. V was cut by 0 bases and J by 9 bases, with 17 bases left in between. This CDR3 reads CASSPPGRRDLRYTF. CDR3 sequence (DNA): TGTGCCAGCTCACCACCGGGACGGCGAGACTTACGCTACACCTTC. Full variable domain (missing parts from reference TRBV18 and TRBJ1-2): NAGVMQNPRHLVRRRGQEARLRCSPMKGHSHVYWYRQLPEEGLKFMVYLQKENIIDESGMPKERFSAEFPKEGPSILRIQQVVRGDSAAYFCASSPPGRRDLRYTFGSGTRLTVV.

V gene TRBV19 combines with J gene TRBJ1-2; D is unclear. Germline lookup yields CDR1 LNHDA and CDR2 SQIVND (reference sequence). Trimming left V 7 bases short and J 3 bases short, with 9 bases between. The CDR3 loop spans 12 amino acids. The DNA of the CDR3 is TGTGCCAGTAAAGGACGGTACTATGGCTACACCTTC. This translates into CASKGRYYGYTF.

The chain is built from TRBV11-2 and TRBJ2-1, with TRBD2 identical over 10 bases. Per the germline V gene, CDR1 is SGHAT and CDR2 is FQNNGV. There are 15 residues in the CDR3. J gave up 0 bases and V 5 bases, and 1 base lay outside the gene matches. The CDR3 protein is CASSPSGSSYNEQFF. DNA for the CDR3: TGTGCCAGCAGCCCTAGCGGGAGCTCCTACAATGAGCAGTTCTTC.

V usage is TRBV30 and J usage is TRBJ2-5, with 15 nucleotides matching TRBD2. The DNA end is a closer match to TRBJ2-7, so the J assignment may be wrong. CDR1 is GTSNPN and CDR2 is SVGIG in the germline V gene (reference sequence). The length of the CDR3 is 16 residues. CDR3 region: CAWSVGLAGGRYEQYF. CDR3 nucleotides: TGTGCCTGGAGTGTAGGACTAGCGGGAGGGCGATACGAGCAGTACTTC.

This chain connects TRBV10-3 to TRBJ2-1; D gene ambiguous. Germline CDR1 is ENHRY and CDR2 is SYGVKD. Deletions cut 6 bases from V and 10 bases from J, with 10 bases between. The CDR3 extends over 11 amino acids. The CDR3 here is CAISQVEEQFF. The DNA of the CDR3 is TGTGCCATCAGCCAAGTAGAAGAGCAGTTCTTC.

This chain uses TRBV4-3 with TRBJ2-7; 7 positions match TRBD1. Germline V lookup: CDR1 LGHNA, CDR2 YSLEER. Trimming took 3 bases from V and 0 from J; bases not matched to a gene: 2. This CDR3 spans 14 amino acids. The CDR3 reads CASSHRQGSYEQYF. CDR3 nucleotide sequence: TGCGCCAGCAGCCACCGACAGGGCTCCTACGAGCAGTACTTC.

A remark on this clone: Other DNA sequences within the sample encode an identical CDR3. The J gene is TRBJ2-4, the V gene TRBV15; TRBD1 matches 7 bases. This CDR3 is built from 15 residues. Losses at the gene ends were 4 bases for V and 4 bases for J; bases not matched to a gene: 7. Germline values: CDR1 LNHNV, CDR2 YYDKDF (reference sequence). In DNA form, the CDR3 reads TGTGCCACCAGCAACCCGGGACAGAGTAAAAACATTCAGTACTTC. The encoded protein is CATSNPGQSKNIQYF.

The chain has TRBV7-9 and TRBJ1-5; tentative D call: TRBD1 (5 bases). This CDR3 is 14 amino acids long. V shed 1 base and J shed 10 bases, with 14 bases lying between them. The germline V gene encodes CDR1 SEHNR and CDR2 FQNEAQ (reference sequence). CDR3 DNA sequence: TGTGCCAGCAGCTTAGGTGGGCAGGGTGGACCCCAGCATTTT. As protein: CASSLGGQGGPQHF. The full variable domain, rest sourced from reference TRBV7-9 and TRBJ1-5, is DTGVSQNPRHKITKRGQNVTFRCDPISEHNRLYWYRQTLGQGPEFLTYFQNEAQLEKSRLLSDRFSAERPKGSFSTLEIQRTEQGDSAMYLCASSLGGQGGPQHFGDGTRLSIL.

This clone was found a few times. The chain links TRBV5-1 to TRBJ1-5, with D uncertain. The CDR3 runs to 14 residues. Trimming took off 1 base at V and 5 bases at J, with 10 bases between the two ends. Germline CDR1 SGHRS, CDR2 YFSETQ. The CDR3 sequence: CASSLTGMDQPQHF. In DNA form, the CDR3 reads TGCGCCAGCAGCTTGACGGGTATGGATCAGCCCCAGCATTTT.

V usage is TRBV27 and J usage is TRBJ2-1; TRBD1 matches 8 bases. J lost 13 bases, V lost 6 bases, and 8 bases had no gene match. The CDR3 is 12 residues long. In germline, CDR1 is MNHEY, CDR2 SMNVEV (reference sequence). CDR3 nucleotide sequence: TGTGCCAGCAGCGTTCAGGGGGCGGAACAGTTCTTC. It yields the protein CASSVQGAEQFF.

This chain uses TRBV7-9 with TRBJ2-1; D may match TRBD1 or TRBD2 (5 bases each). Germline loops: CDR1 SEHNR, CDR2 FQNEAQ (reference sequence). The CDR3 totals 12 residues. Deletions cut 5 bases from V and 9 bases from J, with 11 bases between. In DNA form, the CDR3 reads TGTGCCAGCAGCCGGCATGGGGGTGAGCAGTTCTTC. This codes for CASSRHGGEQFF.

CDR3 sequence: CASSFSFAGELFF. The CDR3 bases are TGTGCCAGCAGTTTCAGTTTCGCCGGGGAGCTGTTTTTT. The J gene is TRBJ2-2, the V gene TRBV27; unclear D gene. The V gene lost 3 bases and the J gene lost 6 bases, with 8 bases spanning the gap. The CDR3 is made up of 13 amino acids. Germline values: CDR1 MNHEY, CDR2 SMNVEV (reference sequence).